This T cell receptor (beta chain) was identified during a study of T cells in Graves' hyperthyroidism and ophthalmopathy. The CDR3 has 14 residues. Looked up from germline, CDR1 is SGHDT and CDR2 is YYEEEE. V lost 7 bases and J 4 bases, leaving 17 bases between the germline ends. The investigators amplified TCR beta CDR3 regions from RNA transcripts. The HTBI primer set served for first-round RT-PCR of the TCR CDR3. One entry per CDR3 protein, called by TCRdb with MiXCR from the multiplex PCR reads. The top ten hold 13% of the sample, which has hundreds of thousands of distinct CDR3 sequences, roughly 14% seen once.

The source material was blood. This receptor was taken from a man younger than 35 with Graves' ophthalmopathy. The genes are TRBV5-6 and TRBJ1-2; no clear D gene. CDR3 sequence reads: CASFSGVTGYGYTF. The CDR3 nucleotides read TGTGCCAGCTTTTCGGGCGTTACGGGCTATGGCTACACCTTC.